What follows are 21 T cell receptor beta chains derived from one specimen sequenced in a study of T cell responses to AZD1222 COVID-19 vaccine (dated by TCRdb to 2020 to 2022). Libraries were constructed by the immunoSEQ multiplex PCR assay. Drawn from immuneACCESS, this table holds only the in-frame rearrangements with V and J called that TCRdb kept. Clones are partly lost; checked studies trace under half to an unresolved V gene and leave the rest unexplained. This sample gives 130,000 or so clones in total; about 91% of them show up just once. About 1.9% of the sample belongs to the ten largest clones. Explained via the paper, the time point label denotes: baseline before first vaccination. The sequences come from peripheral blood, collected on day 0 of AZD1222 vaccination. Source of these receptors: an adult in good health.

This sequence joins TRBV27 and TRBJ1-1; D not certain. The CDR3 totals 15 residues. Trimming took off 0 bases at V and 1 base at J, with 9 bases between the two ends. CDR1 and CDR2 from the germline V gene are MNHEY and SMNVEV (reference sequence). Written as DNA, the CDR3 is TGTGCCAGCAGTTTATCCCGGCCGCCGAACACTGAAGCTTTCTTT. Its translation is CASSLSRPPNTEAFF.

The table lists this clone with a count of one. The V and J genes are TRBV6-4 and TRBJ2-3; no clear D gene. The germline V and J ends were trimmed by 4 bases and 2 bases, with 10 bases remaining between them. This CDR3 has 14 residues. Germline CDR1 reads MRHNA; CDR2 reads SNTAGT. The CDR3 DNA reads TGTGCCAGCAGTGTTTGGGTCCCCACAGATACGCAGTATTTT. Translating gives CASSVWVPTDTQYF.

The chain couples TRBV18 to TRBJ1-5; D not resolved. Germline CDR1 and CDR2: KGHSH and LQKENI. V gave up 2 bases and J gave up 7 bases, with 18 bases separating them. CDR3 length: 16 residues. The CDR3 bases are TGTGCCAGCTCACCAGCCTTGCCCCCCCAAGGACAGCCCCAGCATTTT. It encodes CASSPALPPQGQPQHF.

J is TRBJ2-7 and V is TRBV27; 9 bases line up with TRBD2. The CDR3 spans 14 residues. The germline V gene has CDR1 MNHEY and CDR2 SMNVEV (reference sequence). Trimming removed 6 bases from V and 5 bases from J; junction bases left unmatched: 8. The CDR3 DNA reads TGTGCCAGCAGCCTTGGCGCGGGGGGGGACGAGCAGTACTTC. This translates into CASSLGAGGDEQYF.

The CDR3 sequence: CASKTGTNNSPLHF. CDR3 nucleotides: TGTGCCAGCAAAACAGGGACGAATAATTCACCCCTCCACTTT. The rearrangement links TRBV6-7 to TRBJ1-6; a possible D gene is TRBD1 (6 bases). TRBV6-7 is noted as an ORF with a role that remains uncertain. V gave up 7 bases and J gave up 5 bases, with 12 bases separating them. This CDR3 spans 14 amino acids.

The gene calls are TRBV6-5 and TRBJ2-7, with D unresolved. Looked up from germline, CDR1 is MNHEY and CDR2 is SVGAGI. V lost 4 bases, J lost 5 bases, and 9 bases lay in between. The CDR3 length is 12 residues. This CDR3 is CASSSGLNEQYF. As DNA, the CDR3 is TGTGCCAGCAGTTCAGGTCTCAACGAGCAGTACTTC.

V and J are TRBV2 and TRBJ2-4; weak D call: TRBD1 (6 bases). V lost 8 bases to trimming and J lost 0 bases, with 8 bases between them. This CDR3 has 13 residues. The germline V gene encodes CDR1 SNHLY and CDR2 FYNNEI. CDR3 sequence: CASGGGAKNIQYF. In DNA form, the CDR3 reads TGTGCCAGCGGGGGCGGAGCCAAAAACATTCAGTACTTC.

The chain recombines TRBV4-3 with TRBJ1-1, with D possibly TRBD1 on 5 matching bases. CDR3 length equals 15 residues. V gave up 0 bases and J gave up 5 bases, with 13 bases separating them. Germline lookup yields CDR1 LGHNA and CDR2 YSLEER. CDR3 bases: TGCGCCAGCAGCCAAGATGTCGGGGGATGGACTGAAGCTTTCTTT. Its protein is CASSQDVGGWTEAFF.

The chain couples TRBV27 to TRBJ1-5; D gene unclear. Per germline, CDR1 MNHEY and CDR2 SMNVEV (reference sequence). CDR3 length equals 13 residues. V was shortened by 4 bases and J by 4 bases, with 8 bases between the two germline ends. CDR3 region: CASSSTVNQPQHF. CDR3 DNA: TGTGCCAGCAGTTCGACGGTGAATCAGCCCCAGCATTTT.

This chain links TRBV6-5 with TRBJ2-3; possibly TRBD1 for D (5 bases). V lost 7 bases and J 8 bases, leaving 19 bases between the germline ends. The CDR3 extends over 14 amino acids. From germline, CDR1 is MNHEY and CDR2 SVGAGI. The DNA of the CDR3 is TGTGCCAGCAACCCACCCTCAGGGTTTGGTACGCAGTATTTT. Amino acid sequence: CASNPPSGFGTQYF.

This chain joins TRBV13 and TRBJ1-4; unclear D gene. The CDR3 loop spans 15 amino acids. Germline V lookup: CDR1 PRHDT, CDR2 FYEKMQ (reference sequence). V was cut by 4 bases and J by 1 base, with 10 bases left in between. The CDR3 nucleotides are TGTGCCAGCAGCTCATTATTAGGAACTAATGAAAAACTGTTTTTT. It specifies CASSSLLGTNEKLFF.

V is TRBV29-1 and J is TRBJ2-7; 15 bases are a match to TRBD2. Trimming removed 4 bases from V and 9 bases from J; junction bases left unmatched: 10. Per the germline V gene, CDR1 is SQVTM and CDR2 is ANQGSEA. The CDR3 covers 15 residues. The CDR3 loop reads CSVGRGTSGGQGQYF. The CDR3 bases are TGCAGCGTTGGCCGCGGGACTAGCGGGGGGCAGGGGCAGTACTTC.

The chain employs TRBV7-8 and TRBJ1-2; TRBD1 matches 9 bases. V gave up 5 bases and J gave up 8 bases; unmatched junction bases: 9. CDR1 and CDR2 (germline): SGHVS, FQNEAQ. The CDR3 loop spans 14 amino acids. CDR3: CASSLNRQGEGYTF. The CDR3 DNA reads TGTGCCAGCAGCCTCAATAGACAGGGGGAAGGCTACACCTTC.

This clone was seen just once. This chain uses TRBV11-2 with TRBJ2-7; 7 bases agree with TRBD2. The CDR3 totals 16 residues. J was trimmed by 0 bases and V by 5 bases; bases with no gene match: 10. Germline V gives CDR1 SGHAT, CDR2 FQNNGV. CDR3 sequence: CASSLHLERGSYEQYF. The CDR3 nucleotides read TGTGCCAGCAGCCTACATCTCGAGCGGGGCTCCTACGAGCAGTACTTC. Combining the CDR3 with reference TRBV11-2 and TRBJ2-7 gives the whole variable domain EAGVAQSPRYKIIEKRQSVAFWCNPISGHATLYWYQQILGQGPKLLIQFQNNGVVDDSQLPKDRFSAERLKGVDSTLKIQPAKLEDSAVYLCASSLHLERGSYEQYFGPGTRLTVT.

The chain couples TRBV12-3 or TRBV12-4 to TRBJ2-1; D might be TRBD1 or TRBD2, each matching 6 bases. This CDR3 spans 13 amino acids. Trimming shortened V by 5 bases and J by 6 bases, and 11 bases separated the two germline ends. CDR3 coding DNA: TGTGCCAGCAGTGGGGGGCAGTCCAATGAGCAGTTCTTC. As protein: CASSGGQSNEQFF.

The chain recombines TRBV11-3 with TRBJ1-2; D may be TRBD1 (6 bases). Trimming cost V 5 bases and J 0 bases, with 13 bases left between them. The CDR3 is made up of 15 amino acids. The germline V gene encodes CDR1 SGHNT and CDR2 YENEEA. The CDR3 DNA reads as TGTGCCAGCAGCGGGGAGGGGGGAGCTAACTATGGCTACACCTTC. This gives the protein CASSGEGGANYGYTF.

In nucleotides, the CDR3 is TGTGCCAGCTCACCAGAGGGGAGCACCGGGGAGCTGTTTTTT. Its translation: CASSPEGSTGELFF. The gene calls are TRBV18 and TRBJ2-2, with D perhaps being TRBD1 or TRBD2 (5 bases each). The V gene's germline CDR1 is KGHSH and CDR2 LQKENI. Trimming removed 2 bases from V and 4 bases from J, with 8 bases in between. This CDR3 has 14 amino acids.

The count of this clone is one. The V gene is TRBV4-1, the J gene TRBJ1-1; D is uncertain. Germline CDR1 is MGHRA and CDR2 is YSYEKL. V gave up 1 base and J gave up 6 bases, with 12 bases separating them. This CDR3 spans 14 amino acids. In DNA form, the CDR3 reads TGCGCCAGCAGCCAAGGGTTTCGGCCCTCTGAAGCTTTCTTT. This codes for CASSQGFRPSEAFF.

This chain links TRBV6-2 or TRBV6-3 with TRBJ1-3; the D is unclear. The CDR3 spans 15 residues. Trimming pared 7 bases from V and 2 bases from J, leaving 15 bases between. CDR1 and CDR2 from the germline V gene are MNHEY and SVGEGT. CDR3 sequence reads: CASTPVGRPGNTIYF. The DNA for the CDR3 is TGTGCCAGCACCCCGGTTGGGAGGCCTGGAAACACCATATATTTT.

The table lists this clone with a few counts. This chain links TRBV5-4 with TRBJ1-3; D not certain. V lost 0 bases to trimming and J lost 4 bases, with 8 bases between them. Per germline, CDR1 SGHNT and CDR2 YYREEE (reference sequence). There are 14 residues in the CDR3. The CDR3 region is CASSLATPGNTIYF. The CDR3 coding sequence is TGTGCCAGCAGCTTGGCTACACCCGGAAACACCATATATTTT.

The chain has TRBV5-1 and TRBJ2-3; 10 bases are a match to TRBD2. This CDR3 has 15 residues. Trimming removed 4 bases from V and 2 bases from J; junction bases left unmatched: 4. The germline CDR1 and CDR2 sequences are SGHRS and YFSETQ. CDR3 DNA: TGCGCCAGCAGCGTCACTAGCGGGGTCACAGATACGCAGTATTTT. Translating it yields CASSVTSGVTDTQYF.